This T cell receptor beta chain stems from a study of Ad26.COV2.S vaccination and SARS-CoV-2 variants. Study information: The authors gave Ad26.COV2.S intramuscularly, either once or twice 56 days apart.

Only in-frame clones appear in the TCRdb table, and some are missing; sequencing was by immunoSEQ multiplex PCR. Of about 680,000 clones listed, about 90% are singletons. Germline V gives CDR1 LGHNA, CDR2 YSLEER. There are 16 residues in the CDR3. V was shortened by 0 bases and J by 1 base, with 13 bases between the two germline ends. The treatment: about 20 received Ad26.COV2.S at low or high dose, single or two shots; about 5 received placebo; per-sample allocation not given. The samples date from day 63 after the first vaccine or placebo injection. The vaccine antigen was prefusion-stabilized Wuhan SARS-CoV-2 spike.

The gene calls are TRBV4-3 and TRBJ2-7; D may be TRBD1 (6 bases). This specimen was peripheral blood, taken in a trial of Ad26.COV2.S vaccine versus placebo. The clonotype was recovered from a person aged 18-65 years who received the Ad26.COV2.S COVID-19 vaccine or a placebo. The CDR3 protein is CASSQETGSISYEQYF. The DNA of the CDR3 is TGCGCCAGCAGCCAAGAGACAGGCAGCATTTCCTACGAGCAGTACTTC.